These T cell receptor beta chains were read from a single sample in a study of technical replicates of blood from several donors. Clones were read by immunoSEQ multiplex PCR, and TCRdb kept only the in-frame ones, dropping some. This sample has some 83,000 clones, with 85% to 95% found just once. The sequenced material came from T cells isolated from PBMCs. These TCRs come from a human donor in good health. Both conserved end residues are part of each CDR3. Fields, in order: CDR3 protein, CDR3 DNA, clone size, J gene, V gene, D gene. The D gene is left open where the match is weak. Clone size is shown for a subset of rows, as once, few, many or a class of expanded clone.

cdr3_aa: CASIPVRTETQYF; cdr3_nt: TGTGCCAGCATCCCGGTTAGAACAGAGACCCAGTACTTC; clone_size: .; j_call: TRBJ2-5; v_call: TRBV6-1; d_call: .
cdr3_aa: CASSSGGALEQYF; cdr3_nt: TGTGCCAGCAGCTCCGGGGGGGCGCTCGAGCAGTACTTC; clone_size: .; j_call: TRBJ2-7; v_call: TRBV11-3; d_call: TRBD2
cdr3_aa: CASSQDLDRGRGGYTF; cdr3_nt: TGTGCCAGCAGCCAAGACCTGGACAGGGGGCGGGGTGGCTACACCTTC; clone_size: .; j_call: TRBJ1-2; v_call: TRBV4-2; d_call: TRBD1
cdr3_aa: CSVEGTVPSTDTQYF; cdr3_nt: TGCAGCGTTGAAGGGACAGTCCCTAGCACAGATACGCAGTATTTT; clone_size: .; j_call: TRBJ2-3; v_call: TRBV29-1; d_call: .
cdr3_aa: CASSQNYEQYF; cdr3_nt: TGTGCCAGCAGCCAGAATTACGAGCAGTACTTC; clone_size: once; j_call: TRBJ2-7; v_call: TRBV5-5; d_call: .
cdr3_aa: CASSLDWLAEDNEQFF; cdr3_nt: TGCGCCAGCAGCTTGGACTGGTTAGCGGAGGACAATGAGCAGTTCTTC; clone_size: .; j_call: TRBJ2-1; v_call: TRBV5-1; d_call: .
cdr3_aa: CASSLLSGSLDEQFF; cdr3_nt: TGTGCCAGCAGCTTATTGAGCGGGAGTCTCGATGAGCAGTTCTTC; clone_size: once; j_call: TRBJ2-1; v_call: TRBV7-3; d_call: TRBD2
cdr3_aa: CATSPGGAASEAFF; cdr3_nt: TGCGCCACCAGCCCGGGGGGGGCGGCCTCTGAAGCTTTCTTT; clone_size: .; j_call: TRBJ1-1; v_call: TRBV15; d_call: .
cdr3_aa: CASMMERETTGELFF; cdr3_nt: TGCGCCAGCATGATGGAACGGGAGACTACCGGGGAGCTGTTTTTT; clone_size: .; j_call: TRBJ2-2; v_call: TRBV4-1; d_call: .
cdr3_aa: CASSGRTVDGELFF; cdr3_nt: TGTGCCAGCAGTGGACGGACAGTGGACGGGGAGCTGTTTTTT; clone_size: once; j_call: TRBJ2-2; v_call: TRBV27; d_call: .
cdr3_aa: CASSNEVTEAFF; cdr3_nt: TGTGCCAGCAGTAATGAGGTCACTGAAGCTTTCTTT; clone_size: .; j_call: TRBJ1-1; v_call: TRBV6-5; d_call: .
cdr3_aa: CASSQEAITGGVGKLFF; cdr3_nt: TGTGCCAGCAGCCAAGAAGCCATAACAGGGGGAGTTGGAAAACTGTTTTTT; clone_size: .; j_call: TRBJ1-4; v_call: TRBV4-2; d_call: TRBD1
cdr3_aa: CASSLLQVEAEAFF; cdr3_nt: TGTGCCAGCAGCTTATTACAGGTTGAGGCTGAAGCTTTCTTT; clone_size: .; j_call: TRBJ1-1; v_call: TRBV7-9; d_call: .
cdr3_aa: CASSLAERGLPDTQYF; cdr3_nt: TGTGCCAGCAGCTTAGCGGAAAGGGGTTTGCCAGATACGCAGTATTTT; clone_size: .; j_call: TRBJ2-3; v_call: TRBV7-9; d_call: .
cdr3_aa: CASSPAGQGRHQPQHF; cdr3_nt: TGTGCCAGCAGCCCTGCCGGACAGGGCCGACATCAGCCCCAGCATTTT; clone_size: .; j_call: TRBJ1-5; v_call: TRBV2; d_call: TRBD1
cdr3_aa: CASRSTIYTEAFF; cdr3_nt: TGCGCCAGCAGAAGCACGATTTACACTGAAGCTTTCTTT; clone_size: .; j_call: TRBJ1-1; v_call: TRBV10-1; d_call: .
cdr3_aa: CASSFSPRVDTEAFF; cdr3_nt: TGTGCCAGCAGCTTCTCCCCCAGGGTGGACACTGAAGCTTTCTTT; clone_size: few; j_call: TRBJ1-1; v_call: TRBV5-6; d_call: .
cdr3_aa: CASSLEASSGRFTQYF; cdr3_nt: TGTGCCAGCAGCTTAGAGGCGTCTAGCGGGAGGTTTACGCAGTATTTT; clone_size: few; j_call: TRBJ2-3; v_call: TRBV7-9; d_call: TRBD2
cdr3_aa: CASSETGFEAFF; cdr3_nt: TGTGCCAGCAGCGAGACAGGTTTTGAAGCTTTCTTT; clone_size: .; j_call: TRBJ1-1; v_call: TRBV9; d_call: .